Presented here are 9 T cell receptor beta chains from one specimen sequenced in a study of PD-1 blockade in classical Hodgkin lymphoma. The data were produced by immunoSEQ multiplex PCR, yet TCRdb's version contains in-frame clones alone and is incomplete. This table holds roughly 150,000 clones, approximately 72% found once. Patients all relapsed after autologous stem cell transplantation, and there was variation in brentuximab vedotin exposure. The sample in question was peripheral blood mononuclear cells (PBMCs), obtained before the second cycle of nivolumab. These receptors all stem from a human donor with classical Hodgkin lymphoma.

V is TRBV11-3 and J is TRBJ2-1; D might be TRBD2 (6 bases). Trimming took off 5 bases at V and 7 bases at J, with 9 bases between the two ends. The CDR3 has 12 amino acids. Germline V lookup: CDR1 SGHNT, CDR2 YENEEA. This CDR3 reads CASSLRENEQFF. CDR3 nucleotide sequence: TGTGCCAGCAGCCTCCGGGAGAATGAGCAGTTCTTC. The full variable domain, completed using reference TRBV11-3 and TRBJ2-1, is EAGVVQSPRYKIIEKKQPVAFWCNPISGHNTLYWYLQNLGQGPELLIRYENEEAVDDSQLPKDRFSAERLKGVDSTLKIQPAELGDSAVYLCASSLRENEQFFGPGTRLTVL.

This clone was counted once. The rearrangement links TRBV29-1 to TRBJ1-3; 9 nucleotides match TRBD1. From germline, CDR1 is SQVTM and CDR2 ANQGSEA. CDR3 size: 14 residues. V lost 6 bases to trimming and J lost 3 bases; unmatched junction nucleotides: 6. The CDR3 loop reads CSVGPGQGGNTIYF. The CDR3 DNA sequence: TGCAGCGTGGGCCCGGGACAGGGTGGAAACACCATATATTTT.

The chain combines TRBV15 with TRBJ1-5; D gene unclear. Trimming removed 3 bases from V and 2 bases from J, with 11 bases in between. The CDR3 contains 15 residues. From germline, CDR1 is LNHNV and CDR2 YYDKDF (reference sequence). In DNA form, the CDR3 reads TGTGCCACCAGCAGGGAGCTCTTTCGCAATCAGCCCCAGCATTTT. This translates into CATSRELFRNQPQHF.

The chain recombines TRBV7-2 with TRBJ1-2; D gene unclear. Germline V lookup: CDR1 SGHTA, CDR2 FQGNSA. Trimming took 1 base from V and 1 from J, leaving 7 bases between them. The CDR3 extends over 14 amino acids. CDR3 nucleotide sequence: TGTGCCAGCAGCTTAGATAGGGTTAACTATGGCTACACCTTC. Translating gives CASSLDRVNYGYTF.

The chain is built from TRBV15 and TRBJ2-3; TRBD1 aligns across 10 bases. The CDR3 spans 16 residues. The junction had 8 bases not matched to a gene; V was cut back by 3 bases and J by 5 bases. The germline V gene has CDR1 LNHNV and CDR2 YYDKDF (reference sequence). CDR3 loop: CATSRGTGVSEDTQYF. The CDR3 DNA reads TGTGCCACCAGCAGGGGGACAGGGGTATCGGAAGATACGCAGTATTTT.

This clone turned up a few times. J is TRBJ2-7 and V is TRBV6-5, with TRBD1 matching 7 bases. Germline-derived CDR1 and CDR2 are MNHEY and SVGAGI. The CDR3 is made up of 13 amino acids. With V trimmed by 6 bases and J by 1 base, 3 bases remained unmatched. DNA of the CDR3: TGTGCCAGCAGAGAACAGGGGTCCTACGAGCAGTACTTC. Translating it yields CASREQGSYEQYF.

This chain joins TRBV6-5 and TRBJ2-2; D is unclear. Germline lookup yields CDR1 MNHEY and CDR2 SVGAGI. CDR3 length: 15 amino acids. The V end was cut by 2 bases, the J end by 3 bases, with 10 bases between. In nucleotides, the CDR3 is TGTGCCAGCAGTTACCAGGTCTGGGACACCGGGGAGCTGTTTTTT. Translation: CASSYQVWDTGELFF.

Regarding this clone: In the same sample, other DNA sequences code for this CDR3. The rearrangement links TRBV6-5 to TRBJ1-5; no reliable D call. There are 13 residues in the CDR3. In germline, CDR1 is MNHEY, CDR2 SVGAGI. V dropped 2 bases and J dropped 3 bases, with 5 bases sitting between them. This chain's CDR3 is CASSYGANQPQHF. CDR3 coding DNA: TGTGCCAGCAGTTACGGAGCCAATCAGCCCCAGCATTTT.

The chain links TRBV18 to TRBJ2-5; TRBD1 matches 7 bases. The J segment lost 4 bases and the V segment lost 4 bases, leaving 3 bases of the junction unmatched. Germline CDR1 KGHSH, CDR2 LQKENI. This CDR3 has 13 amino acids. The DNA of the CDR3 is TGTGCCAGCTCACAAACAGGGGTAGAGACCCAGTACTTC. Amino acid sequence: CASSQTGVETQYF.